This T cell receptor beta chain was sequenced during a study of T-cell memory formation after mild COVID-19. Turning to the study itself: TCR clusters mostly belonged to single donors.

This clonotype was seen a handful of times. Its matching antigen is unknown. Notes on the study in general: Cross-reactive memory seemingly joined, as some responding clones were found in pre-infection memory. There was no confirmation that second-wave clones peaking on day 37 were SARS-CoV-2 specific.

5'RACE primed at constant segments yielded TCR alpha and TCR beta cDNA libraries bearing sample barcodes and UMIs. TCRdb re-called the 5' RACE reads through MiXCR, storing one row per CDR3 protein. The sample has fewer than 400,000 distinct CDR3 sequences; 10% to 15% are singletons. The CDR3 length is 16 residues. CDR1 SEHNR and CDR2 FQNEAQ come from the germline V gene (reference sequence). Germline trimming cut 6 bases from V and 5 bases from J; bases unmatched to any gene: 5. The receptor comes from a man aged 18 to 29 who had mild COVID-19 (a few samples of this study predate the infection). Cell type and time point are not known. Sequenced material: PBMCs or a T cell subset sorted from them (not recorded which). The V and J genes are TRBV7-9 and TRBJ2-1, with TRBD2 matching 15 bases. DNA of the CDR3: TGTGCCAGCAGACGTGGACTAGCGGGGGGGGACAATGAGCAGTTCTTC. It yields the protein CASRRGLAGGDNEQFF.